A single sample gave rise to the 22 T cell receptor beta chains below, sequenced in a study of T cell repertoires in aging, cancer and after chemotherapy. Multiplex touch-down PCR with TRB-A/B primers amplified rearranged V-D-J TRB sequences. MiXCR, applied by TCRdb to the multiplex PCR reads, yields one record per CDR3 protein. Found here are over 10,000 distinct CDR3 sequences, over 20% of them singletons; the top ten hold more than 5%. Peripheral blood genomic DNA, not sorted cells or RNA, was the template. The sequenced sample was blood. The receptors come from a human donor in good health.

The table lists this clonotype with many counts. This sequence joins TRBV30 and TRBJ1-5, with 9 bases lining up with TRBD1. Trimming removed 5 bases from V and 3 bases from J; junction bases left unmatched: 5. The CDR3 has 14 amino acids. Germline V gene lookup returns CDR1 GTSNPN and CDR2 SVGIG (reference sequence). The CDR3 loop is CAWGTGSDNQPQHF. CDR3 DNA sequence: TGTGCCTGGGGGACAGGGAGCGACAATCAGCCCCAGCATTTT.

This clonotype was detected a few times. This chain uses TRBV4-3 with TRBJ2-1; TRBD2 matches 9 bases. The germline V gene encodes CDR1 LGHNA and CDR2 YSLEER. There are 16 residues in the CDR3. Germline trimming cut 2 bases from V and 7 bases from J; bases unmatched to any gene: 9. CDR3 nucleotide sequence: TGCGCCAGCAGCCAAACGGGCGGGGGGGCCAGAAATGAGCAGTTCTTC. It specifies CASSQTGGGARNEQFF.

The chain's CDR3 is CASSQERTGIRGTDTQYF. Here the CDR3 DNA reads TGCGCCAGCAGCCAAGAGAGGACAGGAATTAGGGGCACAGATACGCAGTATTTT. The chain recombines TRBV4-3 with TRBJ2-3; 7 nucleotides agree with TRBD1. Trimming took 0 bases from V and 1 from J; bases not matched to a gene: 10. Per the germline V gene, CDR1 is LGHNA and CDR2 is YSLEER. CDR3 length equals 18 residues.

This clonotype is deemed medium-sized. V gene TRBV6-1 combines with J gene TRBJ1-2; perhaps TRBD1 as D (5 bases). This CDR3 has 15 residues. Germline V gene lookup returns CDR1 MNHNS and CDR2 SASEGT. Trimming removed 2 bases from V and 2 bases from J, with 12 bases in between. As DNA, the CDR3 is TGTGCCAGCAGTGAAAGAAAGGGGATCAACTATGGCTACACCTTC. Amino acid sequence: CASSERKGINYGYTF.

This clonotype has only a few counts. This chain connects TRBV7-9 to TRBJ2-3; 7 bases line up with TRBD1. The CDR3 runs to 15 residues. The germline gives CDR1 SEHNR, CDR2 FQNEAQ (reference sequence). After removal of 3 bases from V and 6 bases from J, the junction contained 9 bases not matched to a gene. CDR3 residues: CASSFPGQLGDTQYF. Written as DNA, the CDR3 is TGTGCCAGCAGCTTCCCGGGACAGTTGGGGGATACGCAGTATTTT.

This clonotype was observed many times. The V and J genes are TRBV12-3 or TRBV12-4 and TRBJ1-5; 7 positions agree with TRBD1. This CDR3 is 14 amino acids long. The junction had 6 bases not matched to a gene; V was cut back by 5 bases and J by 5 bases. CDR3 sequence: CASSPTGADQPQHF. CDR3 coding DNA: TGTGCCAGCAGTCCAACAGGGGCGGATCAGCCCCAGCATTTT.

The rearrangement uses TRBV20-1 and TRBJ1-5; 10 nucleotides agree with TRBD1. The CDR3 is 13 residues long. Germline CDR1 and CDR2: DFQATT and SNEGSKA (reference sequence). The junction had 5 bases not matched to a gene; V was cut back by 5 bases and J by 7 bases. The CDR3 sequence is CSAGTGEVQPQHF. DNA of the CDR3: TGCAGTGCTGGGACAGGGGAGGTCCAGCCCCAGCATTTT.

This clonotype was detected only a few times. A read error may explain this, as a much larger clone is one base away. The V call is TRBV19, the J call TRBJ1-2; D is unclear. Trimming left V 3 bases short and J 3 bases short, with 14 bases between. This CDR3 has 15 amino acids. CDR1 and CDR2 from the germline V gene are LNHDA and SQIVND (reference sequence). This CDR3 is CASSMGRAVYYGYTF. The CDR3 coding sequence is TGTGCCAGTAGTATGGGGAGGGCAGTGTACTATGGCTACACCTTC. Combining the CDR3 with reference TRBV19 and TRBJ1-2 gives the whole variable domain DGGITQSPKYLFRKEGQNVTLSCEQNLNHDAMYWYRQDPGQGLRLIYYSQIVNDFQKGDIAEGYSVSREKKESFPLTVTSAQKNPTAFYLCASSMGRAVYYGYTFGSGTRLTVV.

This chain connects TRBV15 to TRBJ1-5; the match to TRBD1 covers 8 bases. The V segment lost 1 base and the J segment 6 bases; nucleotides outside the gene matches: 5. The CDR3 consists of 15 residues. Looked up from germline, CDR1 is LNHNV and CDR2 is YYDKDF (reference sequence). DNA for the CDR3: TGTGCCACCAGCAGAGGCCAGGGGGCCGGTCAGCCCCAGCATTTT. This sequence encodes CATSRGQGAGQPQHF. The complete variable domain, with remaining parts taken from reference TRBV15 and TRBJ1-5, reads DAMVIQNPRYQVTQFGKPVTLSCSQTLNHNVMYWYQQKSSQAPKLLFHYYDKDFNNEADTPDNFQSRRPNTSFCFLDIRSPGLGDTAMYLCATSRGQGAGQPQHFGDGTRLSIL.

Regarding this clonotype: A much larger clone is a single base away; this may be a read error. The rearrangement joins TRBV29-1 to TRBJ2-5; unclear D gene. The germline V gene has CDR1 SQVTM and CDR2 ANQGSEA. There are 12 residues in the CDR3. V was shortened by 6 bases and J by 5 bases, with 13 bases between the two germline ends. The CDR3 DNA follows: TGCAGCGTCGCCCCCGGCGGCGAGACCCAGTACTTC. Its translation is CSVAPGGETQYF.

The genes are TRBV13 and TRBJ1-5; TRBD1 aligns across 8 bases. This CDR3 comprises 16 residues. CDR1 is PRHDT and CDR2 is FYEKMQ in the germline V gene (reference sequence). Trimming removed 5 bases from V and 1 base from J; junction bases left unmatched: 7. The CDR3 loop reads CASSATGGVSNQPQHF. The CDR3 DNA is TGTGCCAGCAGCGCTACAGGGGGGGTAAGCAATCAGCCCCAGCATTTT.

This clonotype is classed as medium-sized (0.01 to 0.1%). The CDR3 DNA is TGTGCCTGGGCCGGGACACCTTACGAGCAGTACTTC. It encodes CAWAGTPYEQYF. The chain uses TRBV30 and TRBJ2-7; a possible D gene is TRBD1 (6 bases). V lost 5 bases, J lost 4 bases, and 12 bases lay in between. Germline CDR1 is GTSNPN and CDR2 is SVGIG (reference sequence). The CDR3 contains 12 residues.

This clonotype was seen a handful of times. This chain links TRBV5-1 with TRBJ1-2; 10 nucleotides line up with TRBD1. Germline V gene sequence: CDR1 SGHRS, CDR2 YFSETQ. The CDR3 runs to 17 residues. The V segment lost 1 base and the J segment 0 bases; nucleotides outside the gene matches: 6. CDR3 loop: CASSLYGTGDPNYGYTF. The DNA of the CDR3 is TGCGCCAGCAGCTTGTACGGGACAGGGGACCCTAACTATGGCTACACCTTC.

This rearrangement joins TRBV7-3 to TRBJ1-1; D unresolved. V was shortened by 3 bases and J by 1 base, with 6 bases between the two germline ends. Germline V gene data show CDR1 as SGHTA and CDR2 as FQGTGA. The CDR3 runs 13 residues. The CDR3 here is CASSFGANTEAFF. In nucleotides, the CDR3 is TGTGCCAGCAGCTTTGGAGCGAACACTGAAGCTTTCTTT. Full variable domain (outside the CDR3, taken from reference TRBV7-3 and TRBJ1-1): GAGVSQTPSNKVTEKGKYVELRCDPISGHTALYWYRQSLGQGPEFLIYFQGTGAADDSGLPNDRFFAVRPEGSVSTLKIQRTERGDSAVYLCASSFGANTEAFFGQGTRLTVV.

This clonotype was counted between two and nine times. The chain is built from TRBV20-1 and TRBJ1-1; no clear D. CDR3 size: 11 residues. Germline V CDR1 and CDR2: DFQATT, SNEGSKA (reference sequence). The ends were cut back, 4 bases at V and 7 bases at J, with 10 bases in the middle. The CDR3 here is CSATGLSEAFF. CDR3 nucleotides: TGCAGTGCTACTGGGCTAAGTGAAGCTTTCTTT.

This chain connects TRBV20-1 to TRBJ1-1; tentative D call: TRBD1 (5 bases). The length of the CDR3 is 15 residues. Per the germline V gene, CDR1 is DFQATT and CDR2 is SNEGSKA (reference sequence). Trimming pared 8 bases from V and 4 bases from J, leaving 23 bases between. The chain's CDR3 is CSSSGRFTGPTEAFF. The CDR3 bases are TGCAGTTCCTCCGGACGCTTTACAGGCCCCACTGAAGCTTTCTTT.

This clonotype has a handful of counts. The chain links TRBV6-5 to TRBJ2-3; D perhaps matches TRBD2 (6 bases). The ends were cut back, 1 base at V and 1 base at J, with 15 bases in the middle. Germline-derived CDR1 and CDR2 are MNHEY and SVGAGI. CDR3 length equals 17 residues. The CDR3, as DNA: TGTGCCAGCAGTTACTTCTCGCCGGGACTTCGCACAGATACGCAGTATTTT. This gives the protein CASSYFSPGLRTDTQYF.

This clonotype was picked up many times. The chain links TRBV20-1 to TRBJ2-5, with 7 bases matching TRBD2. V was clipped by 7 bases and J by 0 bases; unmatched bases: 11. CDR1 is DFQATT, CDR2 SNEGSKA, per germline (reference sequence). The CDR3 runs to 15 residues. The CDR3 protein is CSVLRGEGDQETQYF. In DNA form, the CDR3 reads TGCAGTGTTCTGCGTGGGGAGGGCGACCAAGAGACCCAGTACTTC.

Within the sample, this clonotype is medium-sized. The gene calls are TRBV13 and TRBJ2-2; 8 bases map to TRBD1. Germline CDR1 PRHDT, CDR2 FYEKMQ (reference sequence). Losses at the gene ends were 0 bases for V and 3 bases for J; bases not matched to a gene: 0. CDR3 length equals 15 residues. In nucleotides, the CDR3 is TGTGCCAGCAGCTTAGGGGACAGGGACACCGGGGAGCTGTTTTTT. This translates into CASSLGDRDTGELFF.

This clonotype was counted only a few times. This sequence joins TRBV7-9 and TRBJ2-2; no firm D call. The CDR3 extends over 12 amino acids. CDR1 is SEHNR, CDR2 FQNEAQ, per germline (reference sequence). V lost 4 bases and J lost 4, with 4 bases in between. The CDR3 DNA is TGTGCCAGCAGCTCCGCCACCGGGGAGCTGTTTTTT. This translates into CASSSATGELFF.

Relative to its sample, this clonotype is large. The V gene is TRBV7-9, the J gene TRBJ2-7; maybe TRBD1 (5 bases). V shed 0 bases and J shed 2 bases, with 8 bases lying between them. CDR3 length: 14 residues. Germline V lookup: CDR1 SEHNR, CDR2 FQNEAQ (reference sequence). This CDR3 is CASSLAATAYEQYF. The DNA for the CDR3 is TGTGCCAGCAGCTTAGCAGCGACAGCCTACGAGCAGTACTTC.

This clonotype is termed medium-sized. The chain recombines TRBV7-2 with TRBJ1-2; D remains unclear. CDR1 is SGHTA, CDR2 FQGNSA, per germline. The CDR3 covers 12 residues. Deletions cut 6 bases from V and 2 bases from J, with 7 bases between. The CDR3 loop reads CASSTANYGYTF. The CDR3 bases are TGTGCCAGCAGTACGGCGAACTATGGCTACACCTTC. The entire variable domain, with the rest obtained from reference TRBV7-2 and TRBJ1-2, is as follows: GAGVSQSPSNKVTEKGKDVELRCDPISGHTALYWYRQSLGQGLEFLIYFQGNSAPDKSGLPSDRFSAERTGGSVSTLTIQRTQQEDSAVYLCASSTANYGYTFGSGTRLTVV.